The T cell receptor (beta chain) described here comes from a study of technical replicates of blood from several donors. TCRdb's copy holds only in-frame clones and misses some; the assay was immunoSEQ multiplex PCR. The sample contains more than 75,000 clones, roughly 94% of which appear only once. Trimming stripped 7 bases from V and 4 bases from J, with 17 bases between. The CDR3 has 14 residues. Germline V lookup: CDR1 SQVTM, CDR2 ANQGSEA. This sequence joins TRBV29-1 and TRBJ2-1; a weak D match, TRBD2 (5 bases). The sequence derives from a human donor in good health. Sequenced material: T cells isolated from PBMCs. CDR3 coding DNA: TGCAGCGCCATGGGCGGAGGTCTATACAATGAGCAGTTCTTC. This translates into CSAMGGGLYNEQFF.